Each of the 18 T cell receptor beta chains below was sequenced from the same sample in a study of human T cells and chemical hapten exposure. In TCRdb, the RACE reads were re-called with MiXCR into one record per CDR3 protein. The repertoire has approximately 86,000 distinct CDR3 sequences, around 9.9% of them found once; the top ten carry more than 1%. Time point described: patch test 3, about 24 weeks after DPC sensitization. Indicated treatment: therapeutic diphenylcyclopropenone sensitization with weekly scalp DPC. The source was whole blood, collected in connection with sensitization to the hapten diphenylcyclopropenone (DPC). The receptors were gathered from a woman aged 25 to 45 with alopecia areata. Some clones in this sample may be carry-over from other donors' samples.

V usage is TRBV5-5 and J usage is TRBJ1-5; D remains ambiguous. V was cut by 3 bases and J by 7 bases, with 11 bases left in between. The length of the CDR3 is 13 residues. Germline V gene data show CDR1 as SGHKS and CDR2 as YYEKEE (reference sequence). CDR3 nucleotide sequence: TGTGCCAGCAGCTCAAGGACCGAGCAGCCCCAGCATTTT. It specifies CASSSRTEQPQHF.

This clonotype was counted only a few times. The CDR3 loop reads CASSQDRYPHYGYTF. The CDR3, as DNA: TGTGCCAGCAGCCAAGACAGATATCCCCACTATGGCTACACCTTC. The genes are TRBV14 and TRBJ1-2; the D is unclear. The germline V gene encodes CDR1 SGHDN and CDR2 FVKESK. Trimming shortened V by 0 bases and J by 3 bases, and 11 bases separated the two germline ends. The length of the CDR3 is 15 residues.

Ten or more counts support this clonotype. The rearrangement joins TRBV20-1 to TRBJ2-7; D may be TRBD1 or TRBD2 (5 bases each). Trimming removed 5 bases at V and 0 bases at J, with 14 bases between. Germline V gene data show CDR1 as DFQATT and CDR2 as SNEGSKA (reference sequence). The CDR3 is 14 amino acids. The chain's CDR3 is CSASGTRSSYEQYF. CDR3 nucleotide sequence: TGCAGTGCTTCCGGGACCAGGAGCTCCTACGAGCAGTACTTC.

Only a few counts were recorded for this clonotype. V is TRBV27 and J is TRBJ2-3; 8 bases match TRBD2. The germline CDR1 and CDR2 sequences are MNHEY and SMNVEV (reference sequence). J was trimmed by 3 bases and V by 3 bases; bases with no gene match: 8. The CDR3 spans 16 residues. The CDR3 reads CASSFGIAGPTDTQYF. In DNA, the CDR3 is TGTGCCAGCAGTTTTGGAATAGCGGGGCCAACAGATACGCAGTATTTT.

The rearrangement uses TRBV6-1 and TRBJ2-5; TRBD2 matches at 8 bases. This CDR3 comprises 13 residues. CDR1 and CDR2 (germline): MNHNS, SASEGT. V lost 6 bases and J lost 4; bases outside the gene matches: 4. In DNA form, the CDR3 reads TGTGCCAGCAGCGTAGCGGGGTTAGAGACCCAGTACTTC. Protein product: CASSVAGLETQYF.

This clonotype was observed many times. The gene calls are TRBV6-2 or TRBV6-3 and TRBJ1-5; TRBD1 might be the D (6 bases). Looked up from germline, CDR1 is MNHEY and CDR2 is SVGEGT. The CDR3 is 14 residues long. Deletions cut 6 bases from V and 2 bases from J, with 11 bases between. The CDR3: CASRETGRNQPQHF. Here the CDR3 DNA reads TGTGCCAGCAGGGAAACAGGGCGCAATCAGCCCCAGCATTTT.

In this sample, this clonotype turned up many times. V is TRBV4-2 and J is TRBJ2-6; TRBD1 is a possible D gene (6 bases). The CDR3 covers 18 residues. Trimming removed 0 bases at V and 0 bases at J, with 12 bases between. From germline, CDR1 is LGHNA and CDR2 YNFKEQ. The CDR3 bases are TGTGCCAGCAGCCAAGAAGATACAGGGAGCTCTGGGGCCAACGTCCTGACTTTC. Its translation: CASSQEDTGSSGANVLTF.

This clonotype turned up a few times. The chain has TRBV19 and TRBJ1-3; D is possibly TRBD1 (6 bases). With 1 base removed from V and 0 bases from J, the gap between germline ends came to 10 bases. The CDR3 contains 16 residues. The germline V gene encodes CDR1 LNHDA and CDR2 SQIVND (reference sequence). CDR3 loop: CASSIAGVNSGNTIYF. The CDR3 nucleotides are TGTGCCAGTAGTATAGCAGGGGTCAACTCTGGAAACACCATATATTTT.

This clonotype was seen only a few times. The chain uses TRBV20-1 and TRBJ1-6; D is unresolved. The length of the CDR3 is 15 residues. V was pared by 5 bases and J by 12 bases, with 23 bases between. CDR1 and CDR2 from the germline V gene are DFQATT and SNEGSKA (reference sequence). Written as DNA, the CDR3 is TGCAGTGCTCGGTTTTCTATGACCCTCTGGGAACCCCTCCACTTT. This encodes CSARFSMTLWEPLHF.

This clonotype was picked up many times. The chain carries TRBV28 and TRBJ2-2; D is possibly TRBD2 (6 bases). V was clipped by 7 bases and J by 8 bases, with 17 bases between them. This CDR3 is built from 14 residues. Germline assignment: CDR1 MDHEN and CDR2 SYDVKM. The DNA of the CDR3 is TGTGCCAGCATCCGGGACTCCGGACGAGGGGAGCTGTTTTTT. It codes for CASIRDSGRGELFF.

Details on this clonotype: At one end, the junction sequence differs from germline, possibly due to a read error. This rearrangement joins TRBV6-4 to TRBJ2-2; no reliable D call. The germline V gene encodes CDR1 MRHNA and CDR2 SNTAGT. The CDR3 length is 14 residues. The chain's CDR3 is CASREVWNTGELFF. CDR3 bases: TGTGCCAGCCGTGAGGTCTGGAACACCGGGGAGCTGTTTTTT.

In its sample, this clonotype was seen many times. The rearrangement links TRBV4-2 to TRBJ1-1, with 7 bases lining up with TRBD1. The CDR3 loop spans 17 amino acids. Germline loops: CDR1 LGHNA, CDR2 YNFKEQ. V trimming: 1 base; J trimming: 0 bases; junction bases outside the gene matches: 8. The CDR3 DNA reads TGTGCCAGCAGCCAAGGTAACAGGGGAATTGTGAACACTGAAGCTTTCTTT. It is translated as CASSQGNRGIVNTEAFF.

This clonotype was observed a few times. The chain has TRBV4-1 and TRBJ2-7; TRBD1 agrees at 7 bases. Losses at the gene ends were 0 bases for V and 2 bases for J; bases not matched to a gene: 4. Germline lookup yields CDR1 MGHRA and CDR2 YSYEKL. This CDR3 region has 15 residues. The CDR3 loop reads CASSQDGQGAYEQYF. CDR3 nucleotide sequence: TGCGCCAGCAGCCAAGATGGCCAGGGGGCCTACGAGCAGTACTTC.

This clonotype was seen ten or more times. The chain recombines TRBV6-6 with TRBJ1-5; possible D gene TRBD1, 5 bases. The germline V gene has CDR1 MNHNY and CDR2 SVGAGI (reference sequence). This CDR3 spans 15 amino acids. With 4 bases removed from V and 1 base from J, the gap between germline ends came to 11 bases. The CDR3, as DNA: TGTGCCAGCAGTTTTGGACGGGGGAGCAATCAGCCCCAGCATTTT. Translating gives CASSFGRGSNQPQHF.

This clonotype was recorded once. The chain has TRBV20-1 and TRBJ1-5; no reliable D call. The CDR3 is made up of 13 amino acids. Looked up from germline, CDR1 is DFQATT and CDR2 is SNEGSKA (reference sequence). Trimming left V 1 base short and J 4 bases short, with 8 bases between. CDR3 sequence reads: CSARVTENQPQHF. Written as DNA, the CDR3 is TGCAGTGCTAGAGTCACAGAGAATCAGCCCCAGCATTTT.

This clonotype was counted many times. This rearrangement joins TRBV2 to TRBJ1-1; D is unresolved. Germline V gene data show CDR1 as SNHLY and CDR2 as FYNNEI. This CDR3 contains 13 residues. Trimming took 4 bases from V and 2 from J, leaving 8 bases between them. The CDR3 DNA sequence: TGTGCCAGCAGTGGCATGCCTAACACTGAAGCTTTCTTT. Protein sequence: CASSGMPNTEAFF.

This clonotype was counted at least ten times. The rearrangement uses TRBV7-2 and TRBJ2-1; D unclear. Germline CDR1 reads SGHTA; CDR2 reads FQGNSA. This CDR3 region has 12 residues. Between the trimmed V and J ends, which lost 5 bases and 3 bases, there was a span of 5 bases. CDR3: CASSPNYNEQFF. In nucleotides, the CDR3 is TGTGCCAGCAGCCCAAACTACAATGAGCAGTTCTTC. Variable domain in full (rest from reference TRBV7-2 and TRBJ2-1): GAGVSQSPSNKVTEKGKDVELRCDPISGHTALYWYRQSLGQGLEFLIYFQGNSAPDKSGLPSDRFSAERTGGSVSTLTIQRTQQEDSAVYLCASSPNYNEQFFGPGTRLTVL.

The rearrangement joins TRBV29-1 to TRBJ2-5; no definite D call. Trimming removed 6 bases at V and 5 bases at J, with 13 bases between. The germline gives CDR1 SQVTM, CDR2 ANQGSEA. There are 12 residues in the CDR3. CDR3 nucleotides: TGCAGCGTCAGCCCATCTCGGGAGACCCAGTACTTC. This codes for CSVSPSRETQYF. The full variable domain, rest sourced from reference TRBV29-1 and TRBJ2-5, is SAVISQKPSRDICQRGTSLTIQCQVDSQVTMMFWYRQQPGQSLTLIATANQGSEATYESGFVIDKFPISRPNLTFSTLTVSNMSPEDSSIYLCSVSPSRETQYFGPGTRLLVL.